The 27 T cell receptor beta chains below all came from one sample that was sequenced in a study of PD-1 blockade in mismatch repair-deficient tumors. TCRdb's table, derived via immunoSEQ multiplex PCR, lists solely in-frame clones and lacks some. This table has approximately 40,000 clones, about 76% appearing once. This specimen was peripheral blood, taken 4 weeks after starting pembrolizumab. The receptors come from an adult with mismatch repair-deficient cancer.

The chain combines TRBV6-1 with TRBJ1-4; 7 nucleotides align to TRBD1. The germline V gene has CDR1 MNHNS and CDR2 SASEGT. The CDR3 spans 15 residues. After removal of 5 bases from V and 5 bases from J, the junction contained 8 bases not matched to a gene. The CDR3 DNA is TGTGCCAGCAGTTTTTACAGGGGAGTGAATGAAAAACTGTTTTTT. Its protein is CASSFYRGVNEKLFF.

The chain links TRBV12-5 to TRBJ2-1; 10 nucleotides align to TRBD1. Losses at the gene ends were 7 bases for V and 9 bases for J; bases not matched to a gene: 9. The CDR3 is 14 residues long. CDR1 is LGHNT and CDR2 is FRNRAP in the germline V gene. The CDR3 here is CASALGGTGAEQFF. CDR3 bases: TGTGCTAGTGCCCTTGGGGGGACAGGGGCTGAGCAGTTCTTC.

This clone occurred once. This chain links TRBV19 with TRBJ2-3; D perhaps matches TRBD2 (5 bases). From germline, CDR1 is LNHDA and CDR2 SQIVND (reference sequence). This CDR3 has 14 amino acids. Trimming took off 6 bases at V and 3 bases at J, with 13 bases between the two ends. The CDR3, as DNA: TGTGCCAGTAGACTCCACCGGGGAACAGATACGCAGTATTTT. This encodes CASRLHRGTDTQYF.

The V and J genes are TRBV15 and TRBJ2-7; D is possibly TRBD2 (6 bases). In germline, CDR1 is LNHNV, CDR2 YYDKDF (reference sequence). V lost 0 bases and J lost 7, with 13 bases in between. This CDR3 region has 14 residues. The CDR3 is CATSRDYGGGEQYF. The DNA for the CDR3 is TGTGCCACCAGCAGAGATTATGGGGGAGGTGAGCAGTACTTC.

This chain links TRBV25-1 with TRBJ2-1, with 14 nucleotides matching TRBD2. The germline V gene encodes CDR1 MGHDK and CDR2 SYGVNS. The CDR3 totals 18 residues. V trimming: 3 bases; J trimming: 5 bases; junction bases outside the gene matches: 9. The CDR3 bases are TGTGCCAGCAGTGACCCCTCGGGACTAGCGGGAGAAGACAATGAGCAGTTCTTC. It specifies CASSDPSGLAGEDNEQFF.

The chain's CDR3 is CASSKGLAGGTDTQYF. CDR3 DNA: TGCGCCAGCAGCAAGGGACTAGCGGGAGGCACAGATACGCAGTATTTT. The rearrangement links TRBV5-1 to TRBJ2-3, with TRBD2 identical over 14 bases. Germline CDR1 and CDR2: SGHRS and YFSETQ. Germline trimming cut 4 bases from V and 1 base from J; bases unmatched to any gene: 2. The CDR3 has 16 amino acids.

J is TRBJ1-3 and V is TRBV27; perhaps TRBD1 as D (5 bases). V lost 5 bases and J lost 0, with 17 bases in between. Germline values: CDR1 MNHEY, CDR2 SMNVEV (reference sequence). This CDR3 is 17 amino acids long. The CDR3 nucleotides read TGTGCCAGCAGTCCATCGGAGGGACCTTTCTCTGGAAACACCATATATTTT. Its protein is CASSPSEGPFSGNTIYF.

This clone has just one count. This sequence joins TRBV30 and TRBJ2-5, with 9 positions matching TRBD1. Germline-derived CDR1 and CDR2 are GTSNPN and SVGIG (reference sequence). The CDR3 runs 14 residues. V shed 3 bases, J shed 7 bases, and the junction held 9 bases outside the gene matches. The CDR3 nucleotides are TGTGCCTGGAGGAAACAGGGGGCGGCGGGGACCCAGTACTTC. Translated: CAWRKQGAAGTQYF.

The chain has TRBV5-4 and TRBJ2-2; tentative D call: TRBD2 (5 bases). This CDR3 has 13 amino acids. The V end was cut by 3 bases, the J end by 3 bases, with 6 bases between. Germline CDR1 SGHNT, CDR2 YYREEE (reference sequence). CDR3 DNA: TGTGCCAGCAGCTCCGGGGACACCGGGGAGCTGTTTTTT. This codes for CASSSGDTGELFF. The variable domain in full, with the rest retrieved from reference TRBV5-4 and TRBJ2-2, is ETGVTQSPTHLIKTRGQQVTLRCSSQSGHNTVSWYQQALGQGPQFIFQYYREEENGRGNFPPRFSGLQFPNYSSELNVNALELDDSALYLCASSSGDTGELFFGEGSRLTVL.

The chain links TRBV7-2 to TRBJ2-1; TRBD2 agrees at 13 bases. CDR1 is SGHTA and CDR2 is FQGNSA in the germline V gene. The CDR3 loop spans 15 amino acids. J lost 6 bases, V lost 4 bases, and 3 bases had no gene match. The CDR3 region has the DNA TGTGCCAGCAGCTCCGGGACTAGCGGGACCAATGAGCAGTTCTTC. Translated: CASSSGTSGTNEQFF. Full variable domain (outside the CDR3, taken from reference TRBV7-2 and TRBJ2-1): GAGVSQSPSNKVTEKGKDVELRCDPISGHTALYWYRQSLGQGLEFLIYFQGNSAPDKSGLPSDRFSAERTGGSVSTLTIQRTQQEDSAVYLCASSSGTSGTNEQFFGPGTRLTVL.

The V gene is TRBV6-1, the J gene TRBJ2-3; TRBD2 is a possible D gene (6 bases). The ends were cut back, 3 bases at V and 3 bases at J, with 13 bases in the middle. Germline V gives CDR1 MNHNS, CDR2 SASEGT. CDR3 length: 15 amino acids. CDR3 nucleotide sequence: TGTGCCAGCAGTGACGTCCGGGACTGGACAGATACGCAGTATTTT. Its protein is CASSDVRDWTDTQYF.

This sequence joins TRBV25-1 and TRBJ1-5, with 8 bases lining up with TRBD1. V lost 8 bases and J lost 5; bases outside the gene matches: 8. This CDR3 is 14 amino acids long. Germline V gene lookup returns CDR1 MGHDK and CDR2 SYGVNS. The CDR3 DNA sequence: TGTGCCAGCGGATCGATACAGGGGGATCAGCCCCAGCATTTT. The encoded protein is CASGSIQGDQPQHF.

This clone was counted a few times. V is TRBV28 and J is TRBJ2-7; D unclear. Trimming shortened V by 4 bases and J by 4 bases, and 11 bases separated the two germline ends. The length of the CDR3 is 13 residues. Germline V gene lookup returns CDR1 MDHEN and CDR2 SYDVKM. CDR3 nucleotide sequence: TGTGCCAGCAGTTCCGCTGGACGATACGAGCAGTACTTC. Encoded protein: CASSSAGRYEQYF.

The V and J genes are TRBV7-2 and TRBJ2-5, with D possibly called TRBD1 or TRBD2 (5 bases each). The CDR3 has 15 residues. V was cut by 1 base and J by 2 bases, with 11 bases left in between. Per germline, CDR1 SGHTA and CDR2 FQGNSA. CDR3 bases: TGTGCCAGCAGCTTAGTTCGGGGCCTACAAGAGACCCAGTACTTC. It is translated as CASSLVRGLQETQYF.

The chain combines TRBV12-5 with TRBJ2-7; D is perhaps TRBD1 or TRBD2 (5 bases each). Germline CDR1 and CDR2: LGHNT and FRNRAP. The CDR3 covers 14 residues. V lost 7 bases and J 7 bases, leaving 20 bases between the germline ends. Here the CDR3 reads CASALGTLRWEQYF. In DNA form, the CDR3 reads TGTGCTAGTGCCCTCGGGACCCTCAGGTGGGAGCAGTACTTC.

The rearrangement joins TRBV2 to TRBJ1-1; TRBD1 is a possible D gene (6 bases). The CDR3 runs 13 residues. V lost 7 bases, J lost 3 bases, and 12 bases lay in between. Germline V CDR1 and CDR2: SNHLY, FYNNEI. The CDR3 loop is CASIKGVYTEAFF. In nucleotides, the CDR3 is TGTGCCAGCATCAAGGGGGTTTACACTGAAGCTTTCTTT. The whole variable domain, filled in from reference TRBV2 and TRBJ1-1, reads EPEVTQTPSHQVTQMGQEVILRCVPISNHLYFYWYRQILGQKVEFLVSFYNNEISEKSEIFDDQFSVERPDGSNFTLKIRSTKLEDSAMYFCASIKGVYTEAFFGQGTRLTVV.

The CDR3 sequence is CASSQSGLYEQYF. In DNA form, the CDR3 reads TGCGCCAGCAGTCAATCGGGGCTGTACGAGCAGTACTTC. V gene TRBV23-1 combines with J gene TRBJ2-7; D perhaps matches TRBD1 (5 bases). TRBV23-1 is an ORF, with its function uncertain. The V and J ends lost 0 bases and 4 bases respectively, with 7 bases between them. CDR3 length equals 13 residues.

This CDR3 reads CASSLGTGLDEQFF. The CDR3 nucleotides read TGTGCCAGCAGCTTAGGGACAGGGTTAGATGAGCAGTTCTTC. The chain joins TRBV13 to TRBJ2-1, with TRBD1 identical over 7 bases. CDR3 length: 14 amino acids. The germline CDR1 and CDR2 sequences are PRHDT and FYEKMQ (reference sequence). The junction had 4 bases not matched to a gene; V was cut back by 0 bases and J by 8 bases.

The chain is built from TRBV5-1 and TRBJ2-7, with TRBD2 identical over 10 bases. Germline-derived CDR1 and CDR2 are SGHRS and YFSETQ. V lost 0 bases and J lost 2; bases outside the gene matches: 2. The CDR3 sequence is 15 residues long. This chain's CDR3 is CASSLALAGAYEQYF. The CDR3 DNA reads TGCGCCAGCAGCTTGGCCCTAGCGGGAGCCTACGAGCAGTACTTC.

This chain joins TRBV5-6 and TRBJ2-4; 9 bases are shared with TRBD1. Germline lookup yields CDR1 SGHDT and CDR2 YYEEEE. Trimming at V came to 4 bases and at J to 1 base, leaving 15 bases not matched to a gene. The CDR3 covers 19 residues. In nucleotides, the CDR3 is TGTGCCAGCAGCCAATATTCCCTGACAGGGGGTCTCGCCAAAAACATTCAGTACTTC. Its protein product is CASSQYSLTGGLAKNIQYF.

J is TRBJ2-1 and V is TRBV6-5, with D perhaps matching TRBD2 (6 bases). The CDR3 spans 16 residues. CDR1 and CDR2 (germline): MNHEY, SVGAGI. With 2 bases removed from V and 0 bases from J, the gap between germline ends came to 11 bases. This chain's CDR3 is CASSYSSGSSYNEQFF. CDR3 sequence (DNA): TGTGCCAGCAGTTACAGTAGCGGCAGCTCCTACAATGAGCAGTTCTTC.

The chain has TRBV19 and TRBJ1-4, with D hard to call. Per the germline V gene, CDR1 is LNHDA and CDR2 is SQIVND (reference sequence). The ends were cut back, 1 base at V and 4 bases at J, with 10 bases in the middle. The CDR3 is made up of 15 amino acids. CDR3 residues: CASSIGNRLNEKLFF. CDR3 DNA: TGTGCCAGTAGTATAGGGAACAGACTTAATGAAAAACTGTTTTTT.

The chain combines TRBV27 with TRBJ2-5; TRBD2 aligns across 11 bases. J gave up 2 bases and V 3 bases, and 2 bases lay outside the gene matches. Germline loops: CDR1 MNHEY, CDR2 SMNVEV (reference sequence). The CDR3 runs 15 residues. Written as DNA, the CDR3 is TGTGCCAGCAGTTTTCGGACTAGCGGGCAAGAGACCCAGTACTTC. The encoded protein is CASSFRTSGQETQYF.

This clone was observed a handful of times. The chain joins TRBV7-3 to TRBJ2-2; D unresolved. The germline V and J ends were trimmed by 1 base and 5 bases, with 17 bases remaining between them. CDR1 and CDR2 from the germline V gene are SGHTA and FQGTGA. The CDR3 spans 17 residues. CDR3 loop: CASSLNSGMSGTGELFF. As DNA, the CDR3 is TGTGCCAGCAGCTTAAATTCCGGCATGTCGGGTACCGGGGAGCTGTTTTTT. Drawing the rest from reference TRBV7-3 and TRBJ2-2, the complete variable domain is GAGVSQTPSNKVTEKGKYVELRCDPISGHTALYWYRQSLGQGPEFLIYFQGTGAADDSGLPNDRFFAVRPEGSVSTLKIQRTERGDSAVYLCASSLNSGMSGTGELFFGEGSRLTVL.

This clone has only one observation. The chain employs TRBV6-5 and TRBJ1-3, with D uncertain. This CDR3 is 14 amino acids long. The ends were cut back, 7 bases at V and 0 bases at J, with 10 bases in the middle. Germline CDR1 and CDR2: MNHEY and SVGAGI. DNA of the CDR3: TGTGCCAGCACTGACCTCCCCTCTGGAAACACCATATATTTT. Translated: CASTDLPSGNTIYF.

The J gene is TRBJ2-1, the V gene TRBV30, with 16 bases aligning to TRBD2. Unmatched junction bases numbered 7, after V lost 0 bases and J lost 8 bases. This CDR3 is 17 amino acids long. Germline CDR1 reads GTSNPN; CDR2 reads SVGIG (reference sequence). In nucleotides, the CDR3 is TGTGCCTGGAGTGTACGGGGACTAGCGGGAGGGCCGCATGAGCAGTTCTTC. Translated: CAWSVRGLAGGPHEQFF.

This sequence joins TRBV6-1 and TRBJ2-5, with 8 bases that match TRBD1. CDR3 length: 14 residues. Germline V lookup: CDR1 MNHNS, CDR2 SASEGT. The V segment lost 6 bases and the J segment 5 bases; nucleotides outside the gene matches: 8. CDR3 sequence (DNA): TGTGCCAGCAGGGACAGGGCACAAAGGGAGACCCAGTACTTC. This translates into CASRDRAQRETQYF.